Listed here are 31 T cell receptor beta chains from one sample, sequenced in a study of OX40 agonist ivuxolimab in advanced cancers. The protocol was immunoSEQ multiplex PCR, while the TCRdb copy is restricted to in-frame clones and leaves out a portion. Altogether tens of thousands of clones are present, 65% to 90% being singletons, with the ten largest covering more than 0.8%. Source: CD4+ or CD8+ T cells sorted from blood, taken in a trial of the OX40 agonist ivuxolimab. The receptors were sampled from an adult with an advanced solid tumor such as melanoma, head and neck, liver or kidney cancer.

This clone showed up just once. V usage is TRBV7-6 and J usage is TRBJ1-3, with 7 nucleotides matching TRBD1. This CDR3 comprises 15 residues. CDR1 and CDR2 (germline): SGHVS, FNYEAQ. The V segment lost 2 bases and the J segment 6 bases; nucleotides outside the gene matches: 7. CDR3 bases: TGTGCCAGCAGCTTATCCCCAGGACAGGAAAACACCATATATTTT. Protein product: CASSLSPGQENTIYF.

The rearrangement links TRBV7-2 to TRBJ2-7, with TRBD1 matching 8 bases. The germline CDR1 and CDR2 sequences are SGHTA and FQGNSA. This CDR3 is built from 14 residues. J was trimmed by 4 bases and V by 5 bases; bases with no gene match: 7. CDR3 DNA: TGTGCCAGCAGCCGACAGGGGAAGGGGTACGAGCAGTACTTC. Translating gives CASSRQGKGYEQYF.

V and J are TRBV7-2 and TRBJ2-7; D possibly corresponds to TRBD2 (6 bases). This CDR3 region has 13 residues. V was trimmed by 1 base and J by 3 bases, leaving 7 bases between them. Germline CDR1 SGHTA, CDR2 FQGNSA. The DNA for the CDR3 is TGTGCCAGCAGCTTAGGCGGGAACTACGAGCAGTACTTC. Its translation: CASSLGGNYEQYF.

V is TRBV11-1 and J is TRBJ2-1, with a possible D match to TRBD2 (5 bases). Trimming took off 0 bases at V and 8 bases at J, with 8 bases between the two ends. In germline, CDR1 is SGHAT, CDR2 FQDESV (reference sequence). The CDR3 has 13 amino acids. CDR3 sequence: CASSLAVAYEQFF. The CDR3 region has the DNA TGTGCCAGCAGCTTAGCGGTAGCGTATGAGCAGTTCTTC.

The gene calls are TRBV5-1 and TRBJ1-3; D is undetermined. From germline, CDR1 is SGHRS and CDR2 YFSETQ. CDR3 length: 17 amino acids. V gave up 0 bases and J gave up 0 bases, with 13 bases separating them. The CDR3 nucleotides read TGCGCCAGCAGCTTGGGTGGTCCGGGAAGCTCTGGAAACACCATATATTTT. Protein sequence: CASSLGGPGSSGNTIYF.

This chain links TRBV15 with TRBJ2-7, with D possibly matching TRBD2 (6 bases). This CDR3 is built from 16 residues. V gave up 0 bases and J gave up 2 bases, with 14 bases separating them. Per germline, CDR1 LNHNV and CDR2 YYDKDF (reference sequence). CDR3 nucleotides: TGTGCCACCAGCAGAGAGGTCTCCGGGGGACCCTACGAGCAGTACTTC. Translation gives CATSREVSGGPYEQYF.

J is TRBJ1-2 and V is TRBV5-1, with D possibly being TRBD1 (6 bases). In germline, CDR1 is SGHRS, CDR2 YFSETQ. CDR3 length equals 15 residues. With 5 bases removed from V and 3 bases from J, the gap between germline ends came to 17 bases. This CDR3 reads CASRHSGAGDYGYTF. In DNA, the CDR3 is TGCGCCAGCAGGCATTCGGGAGCAGGGGACTATGGCTACACCTTC.

V is TRBV28 and J is TRBJ2-1, with 11 bases aligning to TRBD2. V dropped 6 bases and J dropped 1; count of bases not matched to a gene: 8. The CDR3 loop spans 17 amino acids. Per the germline V gene, CDR1 is MDHEN and CDR2 is SYDVKM. For the CDR3, the DNA is TGTGCCAGCAGACCCGGGACTAGCGGTATTTCCTACAATGAGCAGTTCTTC. Its protein product is CASRPGTSGISYNEQFF. Full variable domain (remainder filled in from reference TRBV28 and TRBJ2-1): DVKVTQSSRYLVKRTGEKVFLECVQDMDHENMFWYRQDPGLGLRLIYFSYDVKMKEKGDIPEGYSVSREKKERFSLILESASTNQTSMYLCASRPGTSGISYNEQFFGPGTRLTVL.

This clone was found once. The rearrangement joins TRBV6-5 to TRBJ2-7; tentative D call: TRBD2 (5 bases). Trimming stripped 8 bases from V and 6 bases from J, with 17 bases between. The CDR3 sequence is 13 residues long. Germline CDR1 MNHEY, CDR2 SVGAGI. CDR3 sequence: CASAPGLGREQYF. In DNA, the CDR3 is TGTGCCAGCGCGCCGGGGTTGGGTCGCGAGCAGTACTTC.

This clone has a single count. The chain carries TRBV18 and TRBJ2-7, with 8 bases that match TRBD2. The trim removed 3 bases at V and 7 bases at J, leaving 14 bases unmatched. The CDR3 length is 16 residues. Per germline, CDR1 KGHSH and CDR2 LQKENI. The CDR3 region has the DNA TGTGCCAGCTCACCCGAGCTGGGACTAGTCTCGTGGGAGCAGTACTTC. Translation gives CASSPELGLVSWEQYF.

This clone was counted a few times. The rearrangement uses TRBV19 and TRBJ1-2; TRBD1 matches at 7 bases. After removal of 5 bases from V and 7 bases from J, the junction contained 4 bases not matched to a gene. CDR3 length: 12 residues. The germline V gene has CDR1 LNHDA and CDR2 SQIVND (reference sequence). CDR3 in DNA: TGTGCCAGTAGTCCACAGGGGACTGGCTACACCTTC. As protein: CASSPQGTGYTF. The entire variable domain, with the rest obtained from reference TRBV19 and TRBJ1-2, is as follows: DGGITQSPKYLFRKEGQNVTLSCEQNLNHDAMYWYRQDPGQGLRLIYYSQIVNDFQKGDIAEGYSVSREKKESFPLTVTSAQKNPTAFYLCASSPQGTGYTFGSGTRLTVV.

The gene calls are TRBV2 and TRBJ1-2; D may be TRBD1 (5 bases). CDR1 and CDR2 (germline): SNHLY, FYNNEI. The CDR3 has 12 amino acids. V shed 4 bases and J shed 5 bases, with 8 bases lying between them. The CDR3 DNA reads TGTGCCAGCAGTGTGTCAGGGTATGGCTACACCTTC. Protein sequence: CASSVSGYGYTF.

The V call is TRBV7-6, the J call TRBJ1-1, with 8 bases identical to TRBD1. Germline V gene lookup returns CDR1 SGHVS and CDR2 FNYEAQ. Losses at the gene ends were 6 bases for V and 11 bases for J; bases not matched to a gene: 11. This CDR3 has 13 residues. CDR3 sequence reads: CASSYRTGGAAFF. The CDR3 nucleotides read TGTGCCAGCAGTTATAGAACAGGGGGTGCTGCTTTCTTT.

This clone was seen a handful of times. The genes are TRBV23-1 and TRBJ2-7, with 8 bases aligning to TRBD1. TRBV23-1 is an open reading frame, and its role is uncertain. This CDR3 spans 15 amino acids. The ends lost 5 bases at V and 6 bases at J; junction bases unmatched: 12. The CDR3 here is CASSFLPGGLSEQYF. CDR3 DNA sequence: TGCGCCAGCAGTTTCCTCCCAGGGGGCTTGAGCGAGCAGTACTTC.

The rearrangement links TRBV28 to TRBJ1-4; D possibly corresponds to TRBD1 (5 bases). The CDR3 runs 15 residues. Trimming took off 5 bases at V and 7 bases at J, with 17 bases between the two ends. Germline loops: CDR1 MDHEN, CDR2 SYDVKM. This CDR3 reads CASSPNGGGGEKLFF. DNA for the CDR3: TGTGCCAGCAGTCCCAACGGGGGAGGCGGTGAAAAACTGTTTTTT.

The rearrangement uses TRBV18 and TRBJ2-5; no clear D. This CDR3 comprises 13 residues. The germline V gene encodes CDR1 KGHSH and CDR2 LQKENI. V lost 2 bases to trimming and J lost 2 bases, with 6 bases between them. The CDR3 spells CASSPGLQETQYF. In DNA form, the CDR3 reads TGTGCCAGCTCACCAGGGTTACAAGAGACCCAGTACTTC.

This sequence joins TRBV29-1 and TRBJ2-7; D remains ambiguous. V lost 4 bases and J 4 bases, leaving 14 bases between the germline ends. The germline CDR1 and CDR2 sequences are SQVTM and ANQGSEA. The CDR3 has 13 amino acids. CDR3 coding DNA: TGCAGCGTTGGGAACCGGCCCGATTACGAGCAGTACTTC. Translation: CSVGNRPDYEQYF.

The CDR3 protein is CATSVEGETQYF. The CDR3 region has the DNA TGTGCCACCAGCGTGGAGGGAGAGACCCAGTACTTC. This rearrangement joins TRBV15 to TRBJ2-5, with a weak D call TRBD2 (6 bases). CDR1 and CDR2 (germline): LNHNV, YYDKDF (reference sequence). The CDR3 runs to 12 residues. Deletions cut 5 bases from V and 4 bases from J, with 8 bases between.

J is TRBJ2-1 and V is TRBV5-1; 7 nucleotides match TRBD1. Trimming took 0 bases from V and 4 from J; bases not matched to a gene: 7. This CDR3 region has 16 residues. Germline V gene data show CDR1 as SGHRS and CDR2 as YFSETQ. The CDR3 nucleotides read TGCGCCAGCAGCTTGGCAGGGGGAACCCTTTACAATGAGCAGTTCTTC. Residues: CASSLAGGTLYNEQFF.

In DNA, the CDR3 is TGTGCCAGTAGTACAACCGGGACAGTAAATGAAAAACTGTTTTTT. Translation: CASSTTGTVNEKLFF. The J gene is TRBJ1-4, the V gene TRBV19; TRBD1 matches at 7 bases. The trim removed 4 bases at V and 5 bases at J, leaving 7 bases unmatched. The CDR3 totals 15 residues. Germline V CDR1 and CDR2: LNHDA, SQIVND (reference sequence).

V usage is TRBV19 and J usage is TRBJ2-7; 10 positions agree with TRBD1. The length of the CDR3 is 16 residues. Germline V gene data show CDR1 as LNHDA and CDR2 as SQIVND (reference sequence). The J segment lost 6 bases and the V segment lost 3 bases, leaving 11 bases of the junction unmatched. CDR3 protein: CASSMSSVGTGVEQYF. As DNA, the CDR3 is TGTGCCAGTAGTATGTCCTCCGTCGGGACAGGGGTCGAGCAGTACTTC.

This rearrangement joins TRBV13 to TRBJ2-3; TRBD2 might be the D (5 bases). V lost 1 base and J lost 2, with 10 bases in between. The CDR3 consists of 15 residues. Germline lookup yields CDR1 PRHDT and CDR2 FYEKMQ (reference sequence). CDR3 residues: CASSLAGTTTDTQYF. The CDR3 nucleotides read TGTGCCAGCAGCTTAGCGGGAACAACCACAGATACGCAGTATTTT.

J is TRBJ1-1 and V is TRBV28; tentative D call: TRBD1 (6 bases). The CDR3 contains 15 residues. V lost 5 bases, J lost 0 bases, and 13 bases lay in between. In germline, CDR1 is MDHEN, CDR2 SYDVKM. In DNA form, the CDR3 reads TGTGCCAGCAGTCCGTGGACAGAGATGAACACTGAAGCTTTCTTT. Residues: CASSPWTEMNTEAFF.

The rearrangement uses TRBV29-1 and TRBJ2-3; possibly TRBD2 for D (6 bases). The CDR3 runs to 14 residues. Per germline, CDR1 SQVTM and CDR2 ANQGSEA. The V end was cut by 0 bases, the J end by 0 bases, with 7 bases between. In DNA, the CDR3 is TGCAGCGTTGAAGACAGCGGGAGCACAGATACGCAGTATTTT. Protein: CSVEDSGSTDTQYF.

The V call is TRBV2, the J call TRBJ2-3; D not certain. Trimming pared 6 bases from V and 0 bases from J, leaving 13 bases between. CDR3 length: 15 residues. Germline values: CDR1 SNHLY, CDR2 FYNNEI. This CDR3 is CASRSRRGSTDTQYF. DNA of the CDR3: TGTGCCAGCAGGTCCAGGAGAGGTAGCACAGATACGCAGTATTTT.

The chain couples TRBV6-5 to TRBJ2-3; the match to TRBD1 covers 10 bases. The ends lost 6 bases at V and 4 bases at J; junction bases unmatched: 7. Germline V lookup: CDR1 MNHEY, CDR2 SVGAGI. This CDR3 comprises 15 residues. The CDR3 DNA is TGTGCCAGCAGGCCCGGGACAGGGGAATCAGATACGCAGTATTTT. Protein: CASRPGTGESDTQYF.

This clone was seen only once. J is TRBJ1-2 and V is TRBV19; tentative D call: TRBD1 (6 bases). CDR1 is LNHDA, CDR2 SQIVND, per germline (reference sequence). Trimming took 2 bases from V and 0 from J, leaving 13 bases between them. CDR3 length: 16 residues. The CDR3 bases are TGTGCCAGTAGTATATGGACAGCGGCCCCTAACTATGGCTACACCTTC. It is translated as CASSIWTAAPNYGYTF.

The chain joins TRBV25-1 to TRBJ1-4, with D uncertain. CDR1 is MGHDK, CDR2 SYGVNS, per germline. V gave up 5 bases and J gave up 3 bases, with 13 bases separating them. This CDR3 contains 15 residues. CDR3 amino acids: CASSSRGRANEKLFF. CDR3 sequence (DNA): TGTGCCAGCAGTTCCCGGGGTAGGGCTAATGAAAAACTGTTTTTT. The full variable domain, in which reference TRBV25-1 and TRBJ1-4 provide the parts outside the CDR3, is EADIYQTPRYLVIGTGKKITLECSQTMGHDKMYWYQQDPGMELHLIHYSYGVNSTEKGDLSSESTVSRIRTEHFPLTLESARPSHTSQYLCASSSRGRANEKLFFGSGTQLSVL.

The chain carries TRBV18 and TRBJ2-5, with D possibly being TRBD2 (5 bases). V was clipped by 3 bases and J by 4 bases, with 12 bases between them. CDR1 is KGHSH, CDR2 LQKENI, per germline. The CDR3 extends over 14 amino acids. CDR3 sequence (DNA): TGTGCCAGCTCACCGGGAGTTAGATTAGAGACCCAGTACTTC. Protein product: CASSPGVRLETQYF.

This chain joins TRBV25-1 and TRBJ2-5; D not certain. CDR3 length: 10 residues. Trimming stripped 5 bases from V and 6 bases from J, with 4 bases between. Germline CDR1 reads MGHDK; CDR2 reads SYGVNS. CDR3 loop: CASSFKTQYF. In DNA form, the CDR3 reads TGTGCCAGCAGTTTCAAGACCCAGTACTTC.

This chain connects TRBV5-1 to TRBJ2-3; D is undetermined. V lost 0 bases, J lost 5 bases, and 4 bases lay in between. CDR1 is SGHRS and CDR2 is YFSETQ in the germline V gene. The CDR3 is 12 amino acids. The chain's CDR3 is CASSLDGDTQYF. The DNA of the CDR3 is TGCGCCAGCAGCTTGGACGGAGATACGCAGTATTTT.